These T cell receptor beta chains were read from a single sample in a study of blood T cell repertoires in COVID-19. Produced via immunoSEQ multiplex PCR; TCRdb's table is partial and in-frame only. The data contain about 94,000 clones, around 82% of them seen just once; the ten biggest clones take up roughly 6.2%. Material: peripheral blood. The source of these receptors is a man in his sixties with acute or convalescent COVID-19. CDR3s include the opening cysteine and the closing phenylalanine or tryptophan. The D gene is left open where the match is weak. Expanded clones get a size class; other rows say once, few or many, or leave the size out.

v_gene,len,d_gene,j_gene,abundance,CDR3aa,CDR3nt
TRBV30,13,.,TRBJ1-5,.,CAWSVRGDQPQHF,TGTGCCTGGAGTGTACGCGGGGACCAGCCCCAGCATTTT
TRBV5-5,18,TRBD1,TRBJ1-4,.,CASSSFPNDRAPNEKLFF,TGTGCCAGCAGCTCTTTCCCCAATGACAGGGCTCCTAATGAAAAACTGTTTTTT
TRBV7-6,14,.,TRBJ2-7,.,CASSRQGTTYEQYF,TGTGCCAGCAGCCGGCAGGGGACGACCTACGAGCAGTACTTC
TRBV24-1,16,TRBD1,TRBJ1-1,.,CATSDSATGAGTEAFF,TGTGCCACCAGTGACTCCGCCACAGGGGCCGGCACTGAAGCTTTCTTT
TRBV29-1,13,TRBD1,TRBJ2-7,.,CSVETRQGYEQYF,TGCAGCGTTGAAACTCGACAGGGGTACGAGCAGTACTTC
TRBV5-5,15,.,TRBJ2-3,.,CASSLFRASTDTQYF,TGTGCCAGCAGCTTATTCAGGGCTAGTACAGATACGCAGTATTTT
TRBV2,14,TRBD1,TRBJ1-4,.,CASRGDRGDEKLFF,TGTGCCAGCAGGGGGGACAGGGGCGATGAAAAACTGTTTTTT
TRBV12-3/TRBV12-4,13,TRBD2,TRBJ2-7,.,CASSFRGGYEQYF,TGTGCCAGCAGTTTTCGGGGGGGATACGAGCAGTACTTC
TRBV3-1/TRBV3-2,17,TRBD1,TRBJ1-3,.,CASSQIPGQGAGNTIYF,TGTGCCAGCAGCCAAATTCCGGGACAGGGGGCTGGAAACACCATATATTTT
TRBV10-2,14,.,TRBJ1-1,few,CASRETYQNTEAFF,TGCGCCAGCAGGGAGACCTACCAGAACACTGAAGCTTTCTTT
TRBV20-1,15,.,TRBJ1-2,.,CSASGQARGSYGYTF,TGCAGTGCTAGTGGCCAGGCCCGGGGGAGCTATGGCTACACCTTC
TRBV9,15,.,TRBJ1-2,.,CASSGYGGDDYGYTF,TGTGCCAGCAGCGGGTACGGGGGGGATGACTATGGCTACACCTTC
TRBV9,13,.,TRBJ2-2,many,CASSVAGTGELFF,TGTGCCAGCAGCGTAGCAGGGACCGGGGAGCTGTTTTTT
TRBV6-4,14,.,TRBJ1-2,.,CASSDSSQAGGYTF,TGTGCCAGCAGTGACTCTTCCCAAGCGGGCGGCTACACCTTC
TRBV19,17,TRBD1,TRBJ1-6,.,CASKDRGRSSYNSPLHF,TGTGCCAGCAAAGACAGGGGACGAAGCTCCTATAATTCACCCCTCCACTTT
TRBV6-2/TRBV6-3,14,.,TRBJ1-5,few,CASSYGANNQPQHF,TGTGCCAGCAGTTACGGGGCTAACAATCAGCCCCAGCATTTT
TRBV4-1,15,TRBD1,TRBJ1-5,.,CASSREGQPNQPQHF,TGCGCCAGCAGCCGCGAGGGACAGCCGAATCAGCCCCAGCATTTT
TRBV3-1/TRBV3-2,18,.,TRBJ1-3,.,CASSQEANLGRRGNTIYF,TGTGCCAGCAGCCAAGAAGCGAACCTCGGCCGTCGGGGAAACACCATATATTTT
TRBV6-6,15,TRBD1,TRBJ2-7,.,CASSVTGGISYEQYF,TGTGCCAGCAGCGTTACAGGGGGGATCTCCTACGAGCAGTACTTC
TRBV12-3/TRBV12-4,13,.,TRBJ1-1,.,CASSYPPGTEAFF,TGTGCCAGCAGTTACCCCCCCGGGACTGAAGCTTTCTTT
TRBV7-2,12,.,TRBJ2-1,.,CASSLATVSQFF,TGTGCCAGCAGCTTAGCGACAGTCTCGCAGTTCTTC
TRBV5-4,15,.,TRBJ1-4,.,CASSPDTSTNEKLFF,TGTGCCAGCAGCCCCGACACCTCAACTAATGAAAAACTGTTTTTT
TRBV5-1,14,TRBD2,TRBJ2-5,.,CASSYGGARETQYF,TGCGCCAGCAGTTACGGGGGGGCCAGAGAGACCCAGTACTTC
TRBV30,12,.,TRBJ1-1,.,CAWSVPPRGAFF,TGTGCCTGGAGTGTACCCCCTCGAGGAGCTTTCTTT
TRBV5-6,16,TRBD2,TRBJ2-5,.,CASSLGFSGGIKTQYF,TGTGCCAGCAGCTTGGGGTTCAGCGGGGGGATCAAGACCCAGTACTTC
TRBV7-9,12,.,TRBJ2-4,once,CASSPQTREQYF,TGTGCCAGCAGCCCCCAGACCAGGGAACAGTACTTC
TRBV9,13,.,TRBJ1-1,.,CASSVAGGAEAFF,TGTGCCAGCAGCGTTGCAGGAGGGGCTGAAGCTTTCTTT
TRBV30,16,TRBD1,TRBJ1-2,.,CAWSNRQGARGYGYTF,TGTGCCTGGAGTAATAGGCAGGGGGCGCGGGGCTATGGCTACACCTTC
TRBV29-1,12,TRBD1,TRBJ2-1,.,CSSIDRGDEQFF,TGCAGCTCGATTGACAGGGGCGATGAGCAGTTCTTC
TRBV7-3,12,.,TRBJ1-1,.,CASSEQGAEAFF,TGTGCCAGCAGCGAACAGGGTGCTGAAGCTTTCTTT
TRBV7-8,15,TRBD1,TRBJ1-4,.,CASLQGGVTNEKLFF,TGTGCCAGCCTACAGGGGGGTGTAACTAATGAAAAACTGTTTTTT
TRBV29-1,14,TRBD1,TRBJ2-2,.,CSVLQGVGTGELFF,TGCAGCGTACTACAGGGGGTGGGCACCGGGGAGCTGTTTTTT
TRBV7-2,13,.,TRBJ1-2,.,CASSPGRATGYTF,TGTGCCAGCAGCCCGGGGAGGGCAACCGGCTACACCTTC
TRBV19,14,.,TRBJ1-3,.,CASSIGNLGNTIYF,TGTGCCAGTAGTATCGGGAACCTCGGAAACACCATATATTTT